This TCR beta chain was documented in a study of blood T cells in healthy people across ages. V lost 4 bases and J 4 bases, leaving 13 bases between the germline ends. The CDR3 extends over 15 amino acids. The germline V gene encodes CDR1 MGHRA and CDR2 YSYEKL. Study-wide results and limits: There were more naive CD4+ cells and higher diversity in long-lived donors than in aged donors.

This clonotype was detected only a few times. Its antigen is not identified. Primers used in a second PCR of about 6 to 11 cycles were a sample-barcoded 5' primer and a J-beta primer mix. The authors tagged each cDNA molecule using a template-switch adaptor with 12 random nucleotides. TCRdb processed the 5' RACE reads anew with MiXCR; each CDR3 protein has one entry. The sample holds 750,000 to 850,000 distinct CDR3 sequences; about 25% are singletons and the top ten take 3.7%. These same data were also listed under a study on T cells of mothers and their children. That source reports: Over 8.5 million TCR beta CDR3 reads were obtained from each mother, and about 2.9 million from each child.

This TCR was sampled from a boy aged 5-17 years in good health. What was sequenced was blood. This chain uses TRBV4-1 with TRBJ2-2; maybe TRBD1 (5 bases). CDR3 amino acids: CASSPLGVSTGELFF. CDR3 bases: TGCGCCAGCAGCCCCTTAGGGGTTTCCACCGGGGAGCTGTTTTTT.